This is a list of T cell receptor beta chains from one sample in a study of blood T cell repertoires in COVID-19. The protocol was immunoSEQ multiplex PCR, while the TCRdb copy is restricted to in-frame clones and leaves out a portion. The table has hundreds of thousands of clones, more than 85% seen once. The specimen was PBMCs or T cells enriched from blood (not recorded which). The receptors shown here come from a woman aged 60-70 years who had recovered from COVID-19. Each CDR3 is given with its conserved first and last residue. A D gene is named only where the DNA matches it firmly. Clone size is stated in some rows and not others, as once, few, many or a class when expanded.

TRBD1,-,TRBJ2-1,TRBV10-2,TGCGCCAGCAGTGTGAGGGACAGGGCCGATGAGCAGTTCTTC,CASSVRDRADEQFF
TRBD2,-,TRBJ2-2,TRBV11-2,TGTGCCAGCAGCTGGGCTCTACTAGCGGGAAGGACCGGGGAGCTGTTTTTT,CASSWALLAGRTGELFF
-,-,TRBJ1-6,TRBV16,TGTGCCAGCAGCCAATGGGGGCAGGGAAAGAATTCACCCCTCCACTTT,CASSQWGQGKNSPLHF
-,-,TRBJ1-6,TRBV2,TGTGCCAGCAGGGGCAAACGGGACTCTCAATATAATTCACCCCTCCACTTT,CASRGKRDSQYNSPLHF
TRBD2,once,TRBJ2-1,TRBV2,TGTGCCAGCAGTGAAAGAAGCGGGGTCCGGCAGTTCTTC,CASSERSGVRQFF
-,-,TRBJ2-4,TRBV4-2,TGTGCCAGCAGCCAAGATTGGGGCGGGGCCCTAGCCAAAAACATTCAGTACTTC,CASSQDWGGALAKNIQYF
TRBD1,few,TRBJ2-7,TRBV5-5,TGTGCCAGCAGATCAGGACAGGGGACCTACGAGCAGTACTTC,CASRSGQGTYEQYF
-,-,TRBJ1-2,TRBV3-1/TRBV3-2,TGTGCCAGCAGCCAAGGATTAGCAGCGGAAGATCGCTACACCTTC,CASSQGLAAEDRYTF
TRBD1,-,TRBJ2-2,TRBV6-5,TGTGCCAGCAGTTACGGGACAGGGACCGGGGAGCTGTTTTTT,CASSYGTGTGELFF
TRBD1,-,TRBJ2-7,TRBV6-2/TRBV6-3,TGTGCCAGCAGCAACCGGGACAGTGGTTCCTACGAGCAGTACTTC,CASSNRDSGSYEQYF
-,-,TRBJ1-2,TRBV25-1,TGTGCCAGCAGTGAAGGGGGCATAGCTAACTATGGCTACACCTTC,CASSEGGIANYGYTF
-,-,TRBJ2-1,TRBV29-1,TGCAGCGTTGAAGTGCAGGTTGACAATGAGCAGTTCTTC,CSVEVQVDNEQFF
-,-,TRBJ1-6,TRBV30,TGTGCCGGCACCGGGACTTATAATTCACCCCTCCACTTT,CAGTGTYNSPLHF
-,-,TRBJ1-2,TRBV7-6,TGTGCCAGCAGCTCTCTCGGGGAGAATGGCTACACCTTC,CASSSLGENGYTF
TRBD1,-,TRBJ1-5,TRBV4-1,TGCGCCAGCAGCCTGAACAGGGGAAGCAATCAGCCCCAGCATTTT,CASSLNRGSNQPQHF
TRBD2,-,TRBJ2-5,TRBV2,TGTGCCAGCAGCCACGGGGGGGCGGGAGAGACCCAGTACTTC,CASSHGGAGETQYF
-,-,TRBJ1-3,TRBV6-1,TGTGCCAGCAGCAAAGGGGGATTGGGAAACACCATATATTTT,CASSKGGLGNTIYF
TRBD2,-,TRBJ2-1,TRBV18,TGTGCCAGCTCACCAATAGCGGGGGGCCGCTCCTACAATGAGCAGTTCTTC,CASSPIAGGRSYNEQFF
TRBD1,-,TRBJ1-6,TRBV12-5,TGTGCTAGTGGTTTGGTAACCTCGGGACAGTATAATTCACCCCTCCACTTT,CASGLVTSGQYNSPLHF
-,-,TRBJ1-4,TRBV7-9,TGTGCCAGCAGCTTTGGGAGTAATCATGAAAAACTGTTTTTT,CASSFGSNHEKLFF
TRBD2,-,TRBJ2-7,TRBV7-9,TGTGCCAGCAGCTTAGTAACTAGCGACTCCTACGAGCAGTACTTC,CASSLVTSDSYEQYF
-,once,TRBJ2-1,TRBV7-2,TGTGCCAGCAGCCCCTCGGGGGGCCGAGGCAATGAGCAGTTCTTC,CASSPSGGRGNEQFF
TRBD1,-,TRBJ1-4,TRBV12-3/TRBV12-4,TGTGCCAGCAGTTTGGGGACAGTCGGAAAACTGTTTTTT,CASSLGTVGKLFF
-,-,TRBJ1-6,TRBV5-1,TGCGCCAGCAGCCCGTTTGCGGATTCACCCCTCCACTTT,CASSPFADSPLHF
TRBD1,-,TRBJ1-2,TRBV2,TGTGCCAGCAGAAACCACGACAGGGGGCTGGGTGGCTACACCTTC,CASRNHDRGLGGYTF
TRBD1,-,TRBJ1-4,TRBV5-1,TGCGCCAGCAGCTTGAGCCAGGGGGATGAAAAACTGTTTTTT,CASSLSQGDEKLFF
TRBD2,-,TRBJ2-1,TRBV10-3,TGTGCCACCTTACTAGCGGGGGGAAATGAGCAGTTCTTC,CATLLAGGNEQFF
-,-,TRBJ2-1,TRBV2,TGTGCCAGCAGCCGACAGGTCTTCTCCTACAATGAGCAGTTCTTC,CASSRQVFSYNEQFF
-,few,TRBJ1-6,TRBV7-8,TGTGCCAGCAGCTTAGCAAAGGGATTAGCGTTTAGCTCCTATAATTCACCCCTCCACTTT,CASSLAKGLAFSSYNSPLHF
TRBD1,once,TRBJ2-7,TRBV6-5,TGTGCCAGCAGGTCCATCGACAGGGTCTACGAGCAGTACTTC,CASRSIDRVYEQYF
TRBD1,once,TRBJ2-7,TRBV19,TGTGCCAGTAGTATAAGGGGACAGGGGTTCTACGAGCAGTACTTC,CASSIRGQGFYEQYF
-,-,TRBJ2-2,TRBV5-1,TGCGCCAGCAGCTTGGGAGTAGCGTCGAGGGAGCTGTTTTTT,CASSLGVASRELFF
-,-,TRBJ1-4,TRBV19,TGTGCCAGTTCCTTTGTTGAAAAACTGTTTTTT,CASSFVEKLFF
TRBD1,-,TRBJ1-1,TRBV11-2,TGTGCCAGCAGCTCGGCTCGGGACAGCCCCCAGAACACTGAAGCTTTCTTT,CASSSARDSPQNTEAFF
-,-,TRBJ2-7,TRBV24-1,TGTGCCACCAGTGACCCATCAACCGGGGCCTACGAGCAGTACTTC,CATSDPSTGAYEQYF
TRBD2,-,TRBJ2-1,TRBV19,TGTGCCAGTAGTATAACTAGCGGTAGTAATGAGCAGTTCTTC,CASSITSGSNEQFF
-,-,TRBJ1-5,TRBV9,TGTGCCAGCAGCGTAGCTACGAATCAGCCCCAGCATTTT,CASSVATNQPQHF
-,once,TRBJ1-4,TRBV3-1/TRBV3-2,TGTGCCAGCAGCCAAGGACATATAGATGAAAAACTGTTTTTT,CASSQGHIDEKLFF
TRBD1,-,TRBJ1-4,TRBV13,TGTGCCAGCAGAGAGACAGGGGGGACTGAAAAACTGTTTTTT,CASRETGGTEKLFF
TRBD2,-,TRBJ2-3,TRBV7-2,TGTGCCAGCAGCTCGGGCCCCCAGCGGGGGCGGGGTACGCAGTATTTT,CASSSGPQRGRGTQYF
-,-,TRBJ2-2,TRBV24-1,TGTGCCACCAGTGACCCCGCGGCAGGGCTTAGCACCGGGGAGCTGTTTTTT,CATSDPAAGLSTGELFF
TRBD2,-,TRBJ2-1,TRBV6-2/TRBV6-3,TGTGCCAGCAGTTACTCGATCCTAGCGGGGGGCGCCTACAATGAGCAGTTCTTC,CASSYSILAGGAYNEQFF
TRBD1,-,TRBJ2-3,TRBV30,TGTGCCTGGAGTGTACTAGGGGGCCAAGATACGCAGTATTTT,CAWSVLGGQDTQYF
-,-,TRBJ2-6,TRBV4-1,TGCGCCAGCAGCCCCAGTTCTGGGGCCAACGTCCTGACTTTC,CASSPSSGANVLTF
-,-,TRBJ2-1,TRBV19,TGTGCCAGTATCGGTCGGGGCTACAATGAGCAGTTCTTC,CASIGRGYNEQFF
TRBD1,-,TRBJ1-4,TRBV6-5,TGTGCCAGCAGTTCAGACAGGGTGGCTAATGAAAAACTGTTTTTT,CASSSDRVANEKLFF
-,few,TRBJ1-1,TRBV27,TGTGCCAGCAGAAACAGGGCTGGTGCCACTGAAGCTTTCTTT,CASRNRAGATEAFF
TRBD2,-,TRBJ2-3,TRBV24-1,TGTGCCACCAAGGGGGAGCGGGGGGGCGTAGATACGCAGTATTTT,CATKGERGGVDTQYF
-,once,TRBJ2-3,TRBV5-1,TGCGCCAGCAGCTTGAACAGCCTAGATACGCAGTATTTT,CASSLNSLDTQYF
-,once,TRBJ2-1,TRBV2,TGTGCCAGCAGCGACACGGGATTATCCTCCTACAATGAGCAGTTCTTC,CASSDTGLSSYNEQFF
-,few,TRBJ1-1,TRBV15,TGTGCCACCAGCAGAGATAAGAGACTGATCACTGAAGCTTTCTTT,CATSRDKRLITEAFF
-,-,TRBJ2-7,TRBV7-9,TGTGCCAGCAGCACCCGCCGGACAGAAGTCCTCTACGAGCAGTACTTC,CASSTRRTEVLYEQYF
TRBD2,-,TRBJ2-3,TRBV3-1/TRBV3-2,TGTGCCAGCAGCCCGGGACTAGCGGGGGCGGGAACAGATACGCAGTATTTT,CASSPGLAGAGTDTQYF
-,-,TRBJ1-2,TRBV3-1/TRBV3-2,TGTGCCAGCAGCCTAAGGGGTTCCTATGGCTACACCTTC,CASSLRGSYGYTF
-,-,TRBJ1-2,TRBV12-3/TRBV12-4,TGTGCCAGCAGCGCCCGTGGGCGGGATGGCTACACCTTC,CASSARGRDGYTF
-,-,TRBJ2-2,TRBV19,TGTGCCAGTAGTATGAGAGACAGGAACACCGGGGAGCTGTTTTTT,CASSMRDRNTGELFF
TRBD1,once,TRBJ1-1,TRBV4-2,TGTGCCAGCAGCCAAAACAGGGGGATGAACACTGAAGCTTTCTTT,CASSQNRGMNTEAFF
-,-,TRBJ1-1,TRBV5-1,TGCGCCAGCAGCGCGGGACTGATGAACACTGAAGCTTTCTTT,CASSAGLMNTEAFF
TRBD2,-,TRBJ2-5,TRBV6-2/TRBV6-3,TGTGCCAGCAGCGATACTAGCGGGGGGCGCCAAGAGACCCAGTACTTC,CASSDTSGGRQETQYF
-,-,TRBJ2-2,TRBV2,TGTGCCAGCAGCCGGCCACAGGGTGGCACCGGGGAGCTGTTTTTT,CASSRPQGGTGELFF